This T cell receptor (beta chain) originates from a study of blood T cell repertoires in COVID-19. Original methodology: Scientists estimated how many nucleated cells there were by amplifying reference gene primers. Produced via immunoSEQ multiplex PCR; TCRdb's table is partial and in-frame only. V, J and clone size are taken as reported in that table, and D and trimming were inferred from the DNA itself. The sample has about 130,000 clones, around four fifths seen once. This clone has only one observation. The sequence came from a human donor in a cohort sampled during active COVID-19. Sequencing used peripheral blood.

The CDR3 loop reads CASSSFRGESGANVLTF. CDR3 bases: TGTGCCAGTAGCTCGTTCAGGGGGGAGTCTGGGGCCAACGTCCTGACTTTC. The rearrangement uses TRBV19 and TRBJ2-6, with D possibly being TRBD1 (7 bases). Germline CDR1 LNHDA, CDR2 SQIVND (reference sequence). Trimming cost V 6 bases and J 1 base, with 16 bases left between them. There are 17 residues in the CDR3.